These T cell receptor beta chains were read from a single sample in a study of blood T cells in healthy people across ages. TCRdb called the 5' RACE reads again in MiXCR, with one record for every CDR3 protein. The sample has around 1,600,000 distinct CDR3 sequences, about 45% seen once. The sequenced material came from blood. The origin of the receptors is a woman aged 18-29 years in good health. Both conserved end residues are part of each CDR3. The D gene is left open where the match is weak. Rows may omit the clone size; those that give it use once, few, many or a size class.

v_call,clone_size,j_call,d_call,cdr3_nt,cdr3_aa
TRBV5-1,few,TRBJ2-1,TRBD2,TGCGCCAGCAGCTTGGATCCAGGGCGGGAGTTAAATGAGCAGTTCTTC,CASSLDPGRELNEQFF
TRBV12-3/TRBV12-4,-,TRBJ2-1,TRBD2,TGTGCCAGCAGTTTGGCTAGCGGATTATACAATGAGCAGTTCTTC,CASSLASGLYNEQFF
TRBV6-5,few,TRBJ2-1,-,TGTGCCAGCAGTTACTCAACGGGAGTAGGTGGTGAGCAGTTCTTC,CASSYSTGVGGEQFF
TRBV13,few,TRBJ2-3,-,TGTGCCAGCAGCCAGATGGGGTCTGGGCATACGCAGTATTTT,CASSQMGSGHTQYF
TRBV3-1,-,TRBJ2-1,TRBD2,TGTGCCAGCAGCCATCAAGCGGGGCCCTCCTACAATGAGCAGTTCTTC,CASSHQAGPSYNEQFF
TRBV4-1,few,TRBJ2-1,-,TGCGCCAGCAGCGAGAGGACAGTCCTAACCCGGGACAATGAGCAGTTCTTC,CASSERTVLTRDNEQFF
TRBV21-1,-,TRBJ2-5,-,TGTGCCAGCAACCTAGGGACAGCGAGCCAAGAGACCCAGTACTTC,CASNLGTASQETQYF
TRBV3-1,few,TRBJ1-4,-,TGTGCCAGCAGCCAAGTCCCGGAGGGTAATGAAAAACTGTTTTTT,CASSQVPEGNEKLFF
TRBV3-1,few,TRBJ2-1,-,TGTGCCAGCAGCCAAGATAGGCGGAAGGTCCATGAGCAGTTCTTC,CASSQDRRKVHEQFF
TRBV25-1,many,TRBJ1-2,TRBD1,TGTGCCAGCAGTGCCGGGACAGGCTATGGCTACACCTTC,CASSAGTGYGYTF
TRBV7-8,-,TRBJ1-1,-,TGTGCCAGCAGCTTCAGGGTGGCCAGTAACACTGAAGCTTTCTTT,CASSFRVASNTEAFF
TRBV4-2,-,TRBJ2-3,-,TGTGCCAGCAGCCAAGATATGGAGACGGGGACAGATACGCAGTATTTT,CASSQDMETGTDTQYF
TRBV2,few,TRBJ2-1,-,TGTGCCAGCAGTGCCGCGGACAGTCCCATTAATGAGCAGTTCTTC,CASSAADSPINEQFF
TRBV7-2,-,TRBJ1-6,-,TGTGCCAGCAGAACTCAGGGAGATAATTCACCCCTCCACTTT,CASRTQGDNSPLHF
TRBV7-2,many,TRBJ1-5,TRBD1,TGTGCCAGCAGCTCGAGGACAGGGTCCAATCAGCCCCAGCATTTT,CASSSRTGSNQPQHF
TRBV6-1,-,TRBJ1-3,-,TGTGCCAGCAGTGACAGGAGCTCTGGAAACACCATATATTTT,CASSDRSSGNTIYF
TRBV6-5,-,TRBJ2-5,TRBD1,TGTGCCAGCAGTTATTGGACAGGGGGCCCCCAAGAAGAGACCCAGTACTTC,CASSYWTGGPQEETQYF
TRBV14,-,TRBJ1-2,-,TGTGCCAGCAGCCAATTGGCGCAGGGGATTAACTATGGCTACACCTTC,CASSQLAQGINYGYTF
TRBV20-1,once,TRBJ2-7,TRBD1,TGCAGTGCTAGTGATCAAGGACAGGGGAACGAGCAGTACTTC,CSASDQGQGNEQYF
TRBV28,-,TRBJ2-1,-,TGTGCCAGCAGTTTATTGGGGCAGGGGTTTCGGAATGAGCAGTTCTTC,CASSLLGQGFRNEQFF
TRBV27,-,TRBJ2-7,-,TGTGCCAGCAGTCCCCATTGGGGATCGTACGAGCAGTACTTC,CASSPHWGSYEQYF
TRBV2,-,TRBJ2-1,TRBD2,TGTGCCAGCAGACTAGCGAGGTCTGGGCAGTTCTTC,CASRLARSGQFF
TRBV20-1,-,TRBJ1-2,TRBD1,TGCAGTGCTAAACCCCGGGACAGGGTTGGCTACACCTTC,CSAKPRDRVGYTF
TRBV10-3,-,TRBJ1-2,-,TGTGCCATCAGCCATAACTATGGCTACACCTTC,CAISHNYGYTF
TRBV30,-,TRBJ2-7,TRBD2,TGTGCCTGGAGTGTATATTCGCGGGAGGGCCTCTACGAGCAGTACTTC,CAWSVYSREGLYEQYF
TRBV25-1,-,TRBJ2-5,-,TGTGCCACGGGCTTTGTTGATGGGGAGCAGTACTTC,CATGFVDGEQYF
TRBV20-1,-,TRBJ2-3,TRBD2,TGCAGTGCTAGGTATCGGGGACTAGCATCAGATACGCAGTATTTT,CSARYRGLASDTQYF
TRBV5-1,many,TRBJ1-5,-,TGCGCCAGCAGCTTGGGGGCGGAGGCCAATCAGCCCCAGCATTTT,CASSLGAEANQPQHF
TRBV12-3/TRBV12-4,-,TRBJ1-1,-,TGTGCCAGCAGCCGGGGGGGGGCGGGCACTGAAGCTTTCTTT,CASSRGGAGTEAFF
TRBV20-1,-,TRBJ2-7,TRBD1,TGCAGTGCCTCGTGGGACAGGGGAGGCTCCTACGAGCAGTACTTC,CSASWDRGGSYEQYF
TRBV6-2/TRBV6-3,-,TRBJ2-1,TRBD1,TGTGCCAGCTTATACAGGGGGACCGGGGCTAATGAGCAGTTCTTC,CASLYRGTGANEQFF
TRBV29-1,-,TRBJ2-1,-,TGCAGCGTTGAGGGGGTTTTGGGGAGCAATGAGCAGTTCTTC,CSVEGVLGSNEQFF
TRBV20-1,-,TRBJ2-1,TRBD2,TGCAGTGTTTCTACTGTAGAGCGGGGGTCCGGCTCCTACAATGAGCAGTTCTTC,CSVSTVERGSGSYNEQFF
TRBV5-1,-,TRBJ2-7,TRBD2,TGCGCCAGCAGCTTCCCTAGCGGGAGCCCTCTCTACGAGCAGTACTTC,CASSFPSGSPLYEQYF
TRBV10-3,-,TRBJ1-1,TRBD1,TGTGCCATCATAGCGGGGACAGGGAACACTGAAGCTTTCTTT,CAIIAGTGNTEAFF
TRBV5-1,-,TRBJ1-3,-,TGCGCCAGCAGCTCCCGTCGGGGGGCTGGAAACACCATATATTTT,CASSSRRGAGNTIYF
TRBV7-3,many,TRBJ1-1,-,TGTGCCAGCAGCTCCAGTCTGAACACTGAAGCTTTCTTT,CASSSSLNTEAFF
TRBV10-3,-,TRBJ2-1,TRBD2,TGTGCCATCAGTGAGGGAGCGGGGGGGTACAATGAGCAGTTCTTC,CAISEGAGGYNEQFF
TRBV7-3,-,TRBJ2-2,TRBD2,TGTGCCAGCAGGTTCCTAGCGGGAGGGACCGGGGAGCTGTTTTTT,CASRFLAGGTGELFF
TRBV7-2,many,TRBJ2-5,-,TGTGCCAGCAGCTTAGTGCACCTCCAAGAGACCCAGTACTTC,CASSLVHLQETQYF
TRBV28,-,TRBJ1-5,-,TGTGCCAGCAGTTTGGCGCGAAGTCCTTATCTGGTCCAGCCCCATCATTTT,CASSLARSPYLVQPHHF
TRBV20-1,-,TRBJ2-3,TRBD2,TGCAGTGCTAGACCCGGGGGGGCAAATACGCAGTATTTT,CSARPGGANTQYF